The clone carrying this T cell receptor (beta chain) was observed a single time. This sample was taken from a study of CD8 T cells in Susac syndrome. The CDR3 contains 14 residues. V was shortened by 2 bases and J by 8 bases, with 18 bases between the two germline ends. Germline-derived CDR1 and CDR2 are SQVTM and ANQGSEA. The authors carried out high-throughput sequencing of TCR beta. They applied it to CD8+ and CD4+ T cells obtained from blood. Bulk CD8+ and CD4+ cells came from magnetic negative isolation; CD8+ TEMRA by FACS. RNA was extracted with the RNeasy kit, and a quantity of about 0.45 to 1 ug was reverse transcribed using random hexamers. Multiplex immunoSEQ PCR targeted 54 Vbeta and 13 Jbeta TCR beta segments. TCRdb reprocessed the immunoSEQ multiplex PCR reads with MiXCR, giving one entry per CDR3 protein. The sample contains about 150,000 distinct CDR3 sequences, 80% to 95% of which appear only once.

The sequence came from a human donor with multiple sclerosis. The chain uses TRBV29-1 and TRBJ1-2, with D possibly being TRBD1 (5 bases). The source material was CD4+ T cells from PBMCs. The CDR3 protein is CSVERLGIGDGYTF. The CDR3, as DNA: TGCAGCGTTGAAAGGTTGGGGATAGGGGACGGCTACACCTTC.